Below, 26 T cell receptor beta chains from the same sample are listed, as sequenced in a study of T-cell memory formation after mild COVID-19. TCRdb used MiXCR to reprocess the 5' RACE reads, holding one entry per CDR3 protein. Seen here are under 650,000 distinct CDR3 sequences, roughly 18% observed once, and the top ten hold approximately 12%. The sequencing input was PBMCs or a T cell subset sorted from them (not recorded which). These TCRs come from an adult woman who had mild COVID-19 (a few samples of this study predate the infection). Cell type and time point are not known.

This clonotype was seen a handful of times. The V and J genes are TRBV29-1 and TRBJ2-7, with 9 nucleotides matching TRBD2. Looked up from germline, CDR1 is SQVTM and CDR2 is ANQGSEA. The CDR3 length is 14 residues. The junction had 5 bases not matched to a gene; V was cut back by 3 bases and J by 2 bases. CDR3 sequence reads: CSVDRSGGPYEQYF. The CDR3 nucleotides are TGCAGCGTTGACCGTAGCGGGGGACCCTACGAGCAGTACTTC.

V is TRBV7-9 and J is TRBJ2-1; TRBD1 matches at 7 bases. From germline, CDR1 is SEHNR and CDR2 FQNEAQ (reference sequence). CDR3 size: 15 residues. V gave up 1 base and J gave up 10 bases; unmatched junction bases: 10. CDR3 in amino acids: CASSLEGRQGREQFF. CDR3 sequence (DNA): TGTGCCAGCAGCTTAGAGGGGCGACAGGGCAGGGAGCAGTTCTTC.

This clonotype was detected ten times or more. The genes are TRBV4-2 and TRBJ2-7, with a possible D match to TRBD1 (7 bases). The CDR3 consists of 15 residues. From germline, CDR1 is LGHNA and CDR2 YNFKEQ. The V and J ends lost 4 bases and 0 bases respectively, with 13 bases between them. CDR3 region: CASSPGGLSSYEQYF. The CDR3 bases are TGTGCCAGCAGCCCAGGGGGACTGAGCTCCTACGAGCAGTACTTC.

V is TRBV20-1 and J is TRBJ2-1; D uncertain. V gave up 0 bases and J gave up 3 bases, with 12 bases separating them. Germline-derived CDR1 and CDR2 are DFQATT and SNEGSKA (reference sequence). The CDR3 length is 15 residues. The chain's CDR3 is CSARDYDGSYNEQFF. For the CDR3, the DNA is TGCAGTGCTAGAGATTATGATGGCAGCTACAATGAGCAGTTCTTC.

This clonotype was detected a few times. The chain is built from TRBV6-2 or TRBV6-3 and TRBJ2-1; D not resolved. V lost 0 bases to trimming and J lost 9 bases, with 6 bases between them. The CDR3 contains 12 residues. Germline CDR1 MNHEY, CDR2 SVGEGT. This chain's CDR3 is CASSYSVVEQFF. CDR3 nucleotides: TGTGCCAGCAGTTACTCAGTGGTTGAGCAGTTCTTC.

The genes are TRBV6-6 and TRBJ1-5; 10 positions match TRBD1. The germline gives CDR1 MNHNY, CDR2 SVGAGI (reference sequence). CDR3 length equals 15 residues. The trim removed 6 bases at V and 0 bases at J, leaving 2 bases unmatched. The CDR3 protein is CASSRTGGSNQPQHF. In nucleotides, the CDR3 is TGTGCCAGCAGCCGGACAGGGGGTAGCAATCAGCCCCAGCATTTT.

The genes are TRBV15 and TRBJ1-2; no clear D. The CDR3 spans 13 residues. Germline lookup yields CDR1 LNHNV and CDR2 YYDKDF (reference sequence). The V and J ends lost 0 bases and 11 bases respectively, with 13 bases between them. CDR3 in amino acids: CATSRDTASGYTF. DNA for the CDR3: TGTGCCACCAGCAGAGATACGGCTAGTGGATACACCTTC.

This clonotype was counted a few times. The chain links TRBV15 to TRBJ1-4; 8 bases align to TRBD1. The trim removed 1 base at V and 4 bases at J, leaving 5 bases unmatched. The germline V gene encodes CDR1 LNHNV and CDR2 YYDKDF (reference sequence). The CDR3 consists of 16 residues. This chain's CDR3 is CATSRGGTGINEKLFF. The CDR3 DNA sequence: TGTGCCACCAGCAGAGGGGGGACAGGAATTAATGAAAAACTGTTTTTT.

This clonotype occurred a few times. This CDR3 reads CASSFSGGTTGELFF. CDR3 coding DNA: TGTGCCAGCAGTTTTTCAGGGGGAACGACCGGGGAGCTGTTTTTT. The V gene is TRBV12-3 or TRBV12-4, the J gene TRBJ2-2; 7 bases line up with TRBD1. The J segment lost 5 bases and the V segment lost 3 bases, leaving 6 bases of the junction unmatched. This CDR3 region has 15 residues.

The V gene is TRBV24-1, the J gene TRBJ1-5, with 9 bases aligning to TRBD1. The ends lost 3 bases at V and 5 bases at J; junction bases unmatched: 4. CDR3 length equals 15 residues. Per germline, CDR1 KGHDR and CDR2 SFDVKD. The CDR3 region is CATSDRTGEHQPQHF. As DNA, the CDR3 is TGTGCCACCAGTGATCGGACAGGGGAGCATCAGCCCCAGCATTTT.

This clonotype turned up a few times. The rearrangement uses TRBV7-6 and TRBJ1-1; D is unclear. Deletions cut 0 bases from V and 6 bases from J, with 8 bases between. Germline V gene lookup returns CDR1 SGHVS and CDR2 FNYEAQ. The CDR3 covers 13 residues. The CDR3 is CASSLASGSEAFF. CDR3 coding DNA: TGTGCCAGCAGCTTAGCTTCGGGCTCTGAAGCTTTCTTT.

V and J are TRBV5-5 and TRBJ2-3; tentatively, D is TRBD2 (6 bases). V lost 4 bases and J lost 3, with 12 bases in between. The CDR3 consists of 14 residues. CDR1 and CDR2 (germline): SGHKS, YYEKEE (reference sequence). CDR3 coding DNA: TGTGCCAGCAGCACCATGGGACTGACAGATACGCAGTATTTT. Translation gives CASSTMGLTDTQYF.

The rearrangement joins TRBV14 to TRBJ2-1; tentatively, D is TRBD1 (6 bases). The CDR3 is 16 residues long. The V gene lost 4 bases and the J gene lost 2 bases, with 15 bases spanning the gap. The germline V gene encodes CDR1 SGHDN and CDR2 FVKESK. CDR3 in DNA: TGTGCCAGCAGCCTCACAGGGCATGGAACCTACAATGAGCAGTTCTTC. Its translation: CASSLTGHGTYNEQFF.

This clonotype was observed a handful of times. The chain recombines TRBV24-1 with TRBJ2-5; 10 nucleotides match TRBD1. Losses at the gene ends were 3 bases for V and 0 bases for J; bases not matched to a gene: 15. Germline CDR1 and CDR2: KGHDR and SFDVKD. The CDR3 is made up of 20 amino acids. CDR3 in amino acids: CATSDAQIRDRGSYQETQYF. The CDR3 DNA is TGTGCCACCAGTGATGCTCAGATCCGGGACAGGGGTAGTTACCAAGAGACCCAGTACTTC.

This chain links TRBV18 with TRBJ2-1; 9 positions agree with TRBD1. Germline values: CDR1 KGHSH, CDR2 LQKENI. The CDR3 has 15 amino acids. J gave up 10 bases and V 6 bases, and 13 bases lay outside the gene matches. CDR3 amino acids: CASSRTGDQAGEQFF. The CDR3 coding sequence is TGTGCCAGCTCCCGGACAGGGGATCAAGCTGGGGAGCAGTTCTTC.

V is TRBV12-3 or TRBV12-4 and J is TRBJ1-2; a weak D match, TRBD1 (5 bases). V dropped 3 bases and J dropped 4 bases, with 15 bases sitting between them. The CDR3 loop spans 15 amino acids. The CDR3 here is CASSLVLSGGYGYTF. In nucleotides, the CDR3 is TGTGCCAGCAGTTTGGTATTATCTGGGGGCTATGGCTACACCTTC.

The V gene is TRBV29-1, the J gene TRBJ2-6, with no clear D. CDR1 is SQVTM and CDR2 is ANQGSEA in the germline V gene. The CDR3 spans 13 residues. Trimming stripped 5 bases from V and 0 bases from J, with 5 bases between. The CDR3 region has the DNA TGCAGCGTTCGATTCTCTGGGGCCAACGTCCTGACTTTC. As protein: CSVRFSGANVLTF.

This clonotype occurred a few times. The genes are TRBV20-1 and TRBJ2-4, with 8 bases that match TRBD1. Trimming at V came to 6 bases and at J to 9 bases, leaving 13 bases not matched to a gene. Looked up from germline, CDR1 is DFQATT and CDR2 is SNEGSKA (reference sequence). There are 14 residues in the CDR3. CDR3 coding DNA: TGCAGTGCCCTGACAGGGGCCGTCTACGGCATTCAGTACTTC. As protein: CSALTGAVYGIQYF.

The CDR3 bases are TGTGCCAGCAGCTTAGGTACAGGGGTCGATGAGCAGTTCTTC. Translated: CASSLGTGVDEQFF. The J gene is TRBJ2-1, the V gene TRBV7-9; 7 nucleotides line up with TRBD1. This CDR3 is built from 14 residues. V shed 1 base, J shed 8 bases, and the junction held 5 bases outside the gene matches. The germline V gene has CDR1 SEHNR and CDR2 FQNEAQ (reference sequence).

This sequence joins TRBV18 and TRBJ1-4, with D tentatively TRBD1 (5 bases). This CDR3 region has 16 residues. The V gene's germline CDR1 is KGHSH and CDR2 LQKENI. Trimming took off 2 bases at V and 4 bases at J, with 14 bases between the two ends. CDR3 sequence reads: CASSPSSPGINEKLFF. The DNA for the CDR3 is TGTGCCAGCTCACCAAGTAGTCCAGGGATTAATGAAAAACTGTTTTTT. The variable domain in full, completed from reference TRBV18 and TRBJ1-4, reads NAGVMQNPRHLVRRRGQEARLRCSPMKGHSHVYWYRQLPEEGLKFMVYLQKENIIDESGMPKERFSAEFPKEGPSILRIQQVVRGDSAAYFCASSPSSPGINEKLFFGSGTQLSVL.

The V gene is TRBV24-1, the J gene TRBJ2-1; tentatively, D is TRBD2 (6 bases). Per germline, CDR1 KGHDR and CDR2 SFDVKD. The V end was cut by 5 bases, the J end by 6 bases, with 13 bases between. This CDR3 spans 14 amino acids. CDR3 DNA sequence: TGTGCCACCAGTGCCCGGGACTGGTTCAATGAGCAGTTCTTC. As protein: CATSARDWFNEQFF.

J is TRBJ1-2 and V is TRBV12-3 or TRBV12-4, with D hard to call. V was shortened by 1 base and J by 7 bases, with 13 bases between the two germline ends. CDR3 length: 14 amino acids. CDR3 sequence reads: CASSLGTGSGGYTF. CDR3 coding DNA: TGTGCCAGCAGTTTAGGTACGGGGTCCGGTGGCTACACCTTC.

This clonotype appeared a few times. The chain is built from TRBV4-3 and TRBJ2-3; D is possibly TRBD1 (6 bases). The germline V gene encodes CDR1 LGHNA and CDR2 YSLEER. With 4 bases removed from V and 0 bases from J, the gap between germline ends came to 14 bases. The CDR3 length is 16 residues. As DNA, the CDR3 is TGCGCCAGCAGCCGCAGGGGACACTCTAGCACAGATACGCAGTATTTT. As protein: CASSRRGHSSTDTQYF.

The J gene is TRBJ2-1, the V gene TRBV12-3 or TRBV12-4; 7 nucleotides align to TRBD1. CDR3 length: 15 residues. V was pared by 5 bases and J by 0 bases, with 4 bases of the junction left unmatched. The CDR3 reads CASSHDRDSYNEQFF. Here the CDR3 DNA reads TGTGCCAGCAGTCATGACAGGGACTCCTACAATGAGCAGTTCTTC.

The chain carries TRBV5-1 and TRBJ2-7; 13 positions match TRBD2. The CDR3 has 17 residues. With 0 bases clipped from V and 4 bases from J, the junction kept 7 bases outside the gene matches. Germline loops: CDR1 SGHRS, CDR2 YFSETQ. The CDR3 here is CASSLAPTSGGAYEQYF. The CDR3 DNA sequence: TGCGCCAGCAGCTTGGCCCCCACTAGCGGGGGGGCTTACGAGCAGTACTTC.

There are many counts of this clonotype. The gene calls are TRBV5-1 and TRBJ2-1; D is tentatively TRBD1 or TRBD2 (6 bases each). The germline V gene encodes CDR1 SGHRS and CDR2 YFSETQ. The CDR3 loop spans 16 amino acids. Trimming pared 0 bases from V and 0 bases from J, leaving 10 bases between. The CDR3 loop is CASSLEGDSSYNEQFF. CDR3 DNA sequence: TGCGCCAGCAGCTTGGAGGGGGACTCCTCCTACAATGAGCAGTTCTTC. The variable domain in full, with the rest retrieved from reference TRBV5-1 and TRBJ2-1, is KAGVTQTPRYLIKTRGQQVTLSCSPISGHRSVSWYQQTPGQGLQFLFEYFSETQRNKGNFPGRFSGRQFSNSRSEMNVSTLELGDSALYLCASSLEGDSSYNEQFFGPGTRLTVL.